This T cell receptor beta chain was found in a study of identical twins. General observations from the study: Insertions were reduced in abundant cord blood beta clonotypes but not in memory repertoires.

TCRdb reprocessed the 5' RACE reads with MiXCR, giving one entry per CDR3 protein. The sample includes about 700,000 distinct CDR3 sequences, more than 6.5% of them seen just once. This clonotype was seen a handful of times. Its matching antigen is unknown. These same data were also listed under a study on yellow fever vaccine responses in identical twins.

Material for sequencing was PBMCs. This TCR was recovered from a woman between 18 and 29 years old in good health.

The CDR3 nucleotides read TGTGCCAGCAGCCCACCGGGGGCGGAGACCCAGTACTTC. This translates into CASSPPGAETQYF. The V call is TRBV7-9, the J call TRBJ2-5, with D possibly called TRBD1 or TRBD2 (6 bases each). Trimming left V 5 bases short and J 5 bases short, with 12 bases between. The CDR3 contains 13 residues. Germline V gene sequence: CDR1 SEHNR, CDR2 FQNEAQ (reference sequence).